The sequence of this T cell receptor (beta chain) was determined in a study of blood T cell repertoires in COVID-19. The CDR3 sequence is 13 residues long. Germline assignment: CDR1 MNHEY and CDR2 SVGAGI. The germline V and J ends were trimmed by 6 bases and 1 base, with 10 bases remaining between them. Measured with immunoSEQ multiplex PCR; TCRdb has only the in-frame clones, and not every one. This table has tens of thousands of clones, roughly 70% appearing once. The sequencing input was PBMCs or T cells enriched from blood (not recorded which). The J gene is TRBJ2-7, the V gene TRBV6-5, with D perhaps TRBD1 (5 bases). The TCR sequence derives from a woman aged 55 to 70 who had been exposed to COVID-19. The CDR3 nucleotides are TGTGCCAGCAGGGAGACAGTTTCCTACGAGCAGTACTTC. Translating it yields CASRETVSYEQYF.